Listed here are 22 T cell receptor beta chains from one sample, sequenced in a study of blood T cell repertoires in COVID-19. The data were produced by immunoSEQ multiplex PCR, yet TCRdb's version contains in-frame clones alone and is incomplete. The table records approximately 160,000 clones, approximately 80% of them present only once. The sequenced material came from PBMCs or T cells enriched from blood (not recorded which). The receptors originated from a middle-aged man who had recovered from COVID-19.

This clone has ten or more counts. The chain has TRBV7-8 and TRBJ1-1; TRBD1 matches at 10 bases. In germline, CDR1 is SGHVS, CDR2 FQNEAQ. Losses at the gene ends were 4 bases for V and 1 base for J; bases not matched to a gene: 6. The CDR3 is 16 amino acids. The CDR3 sequence is CASSSRDRGSNTEAFF. Here the CDR3 DNA reads TGTGCCAGCAGCTCAAGGGACAGGGGATCGAACACTGAAGCTTTCTTT. The full variable domain, with the rest looked up from reference TRBV7-8 and TRBJ1-1, is GAGVSQSPRYKVAKRGQDVALRCDPISGHVSLFWYQQALGQGPEFLTYFQNEAQLDKSGLPSDRFFAERPEGSVSTLKIQRTQQEDSAVYLCASSSRDRGSNTEAFFGQGTRLTVV.

This chain uses TRBV11-3 with TRBJ2-1; 13 positions agree with TRBD2. This CDR3 region has 15 residues. Trimming removed 3 bases from V and 6 bases from J; junction bases left unmatched: 2. Germline CDR1 and CDR2: SGHNT and YENEEA. In DNA form, the CDR3 reads TGTGCCAGCAGCTTCGGGACTAGCGGGGTCAATGAGCAGTTCTTC. Amino acids: CASSFGTSGVNEQFF.

V is TRBV19 and J is TRBJ1-5; D gene ambiguous. Germline V gene sequence: CDR1 LNHDA, CDR2 SQIVND (reference sequence). The CDR3 consists of 13 residues. V shed 1 base and J shed 5 bases, with 6 bases lying between them. The DNA for the CDR3 is TGTGCCAGTAGTATAGTGGAGGATCAGCCCCAGCATTTT. It specifies CASSIVEDQPQHF.

The chain combines TRBV13 with TRBJ2-5, with 12 bases lining up with TRBD2. The CDR3 has 16 residues. CDR1 and CDR2 (germline): PRHDT, FYEKMQ (reference sequence). V was clipped by 2 bases and J by 2 bases; unmatched bases: 3. The CDR3 bases are TGTGCCAGCAGCTTACGCCTAGCGGGGGGGCAAGAGACCCAGTACTTC. Translated, it gives CASSLRLAGGQETQYF.

The CDR3 region is CASSREERRLNSPLHF. The CDR3 DNA follows: TGTGCCAGCAGCCGGGAAGAACGCCGACTTAATTCACCCCTCCACTTT. The chain is built from TRBV5-6 and TRBJ1-6; D remains ambiguous. The germline CDR1 and CDR2 sequences are SGHDT and YYEEEE. The V end was cut by 4 bases, the J end by 6 bases, with 17 bases between. The CDR3 loop spans 16 amino acids. The entire variable domain, with the rest obtained from reference TRBV5-6 and TRBJ1-6, is as follows: DAGVTQSPTHLIKTRGQQVTLRCSPKSGHDTVSWYQQALGQGPQFIFQYYEEEERQRGNFPDRFSGHQFPNYSSELNVNALLLGDSALYLCASSREERRLNSPLHFGNGTRLTVT.

This sequence joins TRBV6-5 and TRBJ1-6, with D tentatively TRBD1 (5 bases). The CDR3 spans 12 residues. CDR1 and CDR2 (germline): MNHEY, SVGAGI. V gave up 0 bases and J gave up 15 bases, with 9 bases separating them. The CDR3 DNA reads as TGTGCCAGCAGTTACTCGGGGCAGCTCCTCCACTTT. Translating it yields CASSYSGQLLHF.

This chain joins TRBV29-1 and TRBJ1-2, with TRBD1 matching 7 bases. CDR1 is SQVTM and CDR2 is ANQGSEA in the germline V gene. Losses at the gene ends were 0 bases for V and 4 bases for J; bases not matched to a gene: 5. CDR3 length: 14 residues. CDR3 DNA sequence: TGCAGCGTTGAAGATCAACAGGGGAGCTATGGCTACACCTTC. This sequence encodes CSVEDQQGSYGYTF.

The V call is TRBV5-5, the J call TRBJ1-4; D is possibly TRBD1 (5 bases). Germline V CDR1 and CDR2: SGHKS, YYEKEE (reference sequence). Trimming took off 4 bases at V and 8 bases at J, with 15 bases between the two ends. This CDR3 comprises 14 residues. Here the CDR3 reads CASSLSGVSEKLFF. The CDR3 DNA reads as TGTGCCAGCAGCCTCTCGGGGGTTAGCGAAAAACTGTTTTTT.

The genes are TRBV9 and TRBJ2-2; possible D gene TRBD1, 5 bases. V shed 0 bases and J shed 0 bases, with 9 bases lying between them. Germline CDR1 reads SGDLS; CDR2 reads YYNGEE. CDR3 size: 16 residues. The CDR3 reads CASSVGGRANTGELFF. The DNA for the CDR3 is TGTGCCAGCAGCGTAGGGGGCAGAGCGAACACCGGGGAGCTGTTTTTT.

The CDR3 is CASSNYLTGNTEAFF. CDR3 DNA: TGTGCCAGCAGCAACTATCTGACAGGGAACACTGAAGCTTTCTTT. This chain links TRBV7-2 with TRBJ1-1; perhaps TRBD1 as D (6 bases). V lost 5 bases and J 1 base, leaving 14 bases between the germline ends. There are 15 residues in the CDR3. Germline CDR1 SGHTA, CDR2 FQGNSA. Filled out from reference TRBV7-2 and TRBJ1-1, the complete variable domain reads GAGVSQSPSNKVTEKGKDVELRCDPISGHTALYWYRQSLGQGLEFLIYFQGNSAPDKSGLPSDRFSAERTGGSVSTLTIQRTQQEDSAVYLCASSNYLTGNTEAFFGQGTRLTVV.

The V gene is TRBV5-1, the J gene TRBJ2-2; 13 bases fit TRBD2. There are 17 residues in the CDR3. The V segment lost 3 bases and the J segment 3 bases; nucleotides outside the gene matches: 5. The germline CDR1 and CDR2 sequences are SGHRS and YFSETQ. In DNA, the CDR3 is TGCGCCAGCAGCTCCTTACTAGCGGGGGGGTACACCGGGGAGCTGTTTTTT. Amino acids: CASSSLLAGGYTGELFF.

The chain couples TRBV10-1 to TRBJ1-2; D gene ambiguous. The CDR3 has 13 amino acids. The V and J ends lost 6 bases and 0 bases respectively, with 8 bases between them. The germline gives CDR1 WNHNN, CDR2 SYGVQD (reference sequence). CDR3 bases: TGCGCCAGCAGCCCGGGAGCTAACTATGGCTACACCTTC. It codes for CASSPGANYGYTF.

The chain has TRBV28 and TRBJ1-2; 8 bases align to TRBD1. J was trimmed by 4 bases and V by 7 bases; bases with no gene match: 8. The CDR3 sequence is 14 residues long. From germline, CDR1 is MDHEN and CDR2 SYDVKM. CDR3 nucleotide sequence: TGTGCCAGCACTTGGACAGGGAGTTTCTATGGCTACACCTTC. It codes for CASTWTGSFYGYTF.

There are a few counts of this clone. The chain combines TRBV19 with TRBJ1-2, with TRBD1 matching over 8 bases. The V gene's germline CDR1 is LNHDA and CDR2 SQIVND (reference sequence). The CDR3 extends over 14 amino acids. V gave up 6 bases and J gave up 4 bases; unmatched junction bases: 7. CDR3 bases: TGTGCCAGTAGAGACGACAGGGGCCTCTATGGCTACACCTTC. Its translation: CASRDDRGLYGYTF. Looking up the rest from reference TRBV19 and TRBJ1-2 gives the full variable domain: DGGITQSPKYLFRKEGQNVTLSCEQNLNHDAMYWYRQDPGQGLRLIYYSQIVNDFQKGDIAEGYSVSREKKESFPLTVTSAQKNPTAFYLCASRDDRGLYGYTFGSGTRLTVV.

This clone was seen only once. The chain links TRBV27 to TRBJ1-4; 12 bases fit TRBD1. V lost 5 bases to trimming and J lost 7 bases; unmatched junction nucleotides: 20. The CDR3 loop spans 20 amino acids. Germline V gene sequence: CDR1 MNHEY, CDR2 SMNVEV (reference sequence). The CDR3: CASSHRRTGTGGGVGEKLFF. The DNA for the CDR3 is TGTGCCAGCAGTCATAGGAGAACCGGGACAGGGGGCGGTGTTGGTGAAAAACTGTTTTTT.

The CDR3 loop reads CASSGRRLAADEQFF. Here the CDR3 DNA reads TGTGCCAGCAGCGGCCGGAGACTAGCGGCCGATGAGCAGTTCTTC. The V call is TRBV13, the J call TRBJ2-1; 9 nucleotides align to TRBD2. The germline V gene has CDR1 PRHDT and CDR2 FYEKMQ (reference sequence). The CDR3 is 15 residues long. The J segment lost 8 bases and the V segment lost 5 bases, leaving 10 bases of the junction unmatched.

The chain recombines TRBV3-1 (or the pseudogene TRBV3-2) with TRBJ1-2, with TRBD1 as a possible D gene (6 bases). V lost 4 bases to trimming and J lost 4 bases, with 16 bases between them. The germline gives CDR1 LGHDT, CDR2 YNNKEL (reference sequence). CDR3 size: 15 residues. For the CDR3, the DNA is TGTGCCAGCAGCCCGGGGACACAAGGGTTCTATGGCTACACCTTC. Protein product: CASSPGTQGFYGYTF.

The chain is built from TRBV5-1 and TRBJ2-7; 12 positions match TRBD1. The germline V gene has CDR1 SGHRS and CDR2 YFSETQ. The ends lost 4 bases at V and 5 bases at J; junction bases unmatched: 7. The CDR3 runs to 15 residues. The CDR3 loop is CASSRAGTGGHEQYF. In DNA, the CDR3 is TGCGCCAGCAGCCGAGCCGGGACAGGGGGCCACGAGCAGTACTTC. Together with reference TRBV5-1 and TRBJ2-7, the CDR3 gives the full variable domain: KAGVTQTPRYLIKTRGQQVTLSCSPISGHRSVSWYQQTPGQGLQFLFEYFSETQRNKGNFPGRFSGRQFSNSRSEMNVSTLELGDSALYLCASSRAGTGGHEQYFGPGTRLTVT.

The rearrangement uses TRBV7-9 and TRBJ2-7; D gene ambiguous. V was trimmed by 7 bases and J by 6 bases, leaving 10 bases between them. There are 11 residues in the CDR3. Germline CDR1 is SEHNR and CDR2 is FQNEAQ (reference sequence). The CDR3 nucleotides are TGTGCCAGCACCACCCCGTGCGAGCAGTACGTC. As protein: CASTTPCEQYV.

This chain links TRBV3-1 (or the pseudogene TRBV3-2) with TRBJ2-3; D is unclear. From germline, CDR1 is LGHDT and CDR2 YNNKEL (reference sequence). The CDR3 extends over 13 amino acids. V lost 1 base and J 6 bases, leaving 8 bases between the germline ends. The CDR3 sequence: CASSQGASDTQYF. For the CDR3, the DNA is TGTGCCAGCAGCCAAGGCGCTTCCGATACGCAGTATTTT.

The CDR3 spells CSVVAAGAPTDTQYF. CDR3 bases: TGCAGCGTTGTCGCGGCGGGGGCCCCAACAGATACGCAGTATTTT. The chain uses TRBV29-1 and TRBJ2-3; D might be TRBD2 (7 bases). Germline loops: CDR1 SQVTM, CDR2 ANQGSEA. V lost 4 bases and J lost 3, with 17 bases in between. This CDR3 has 15 residues.

This clone was observed a single time. The rearrangement uses TRBV9 and TRBJ2-1, with D perhaps TRBD1 (5 bases). The CDR3 contains 13 residues. Trimming took off 4 bases at V and 2 bases at J, with 7 bases between the two ends. Germline V gene lookup returns CDR1 SGDLS and CDR2 YYNGEE. The CDR3 is CASSSTAYNEQFF. The DNA for the CDR3 is TGTGCCAGCAGCTCGACAGCCTACAATGAGCAGTTCTTC.